This TCR beta chain originates from a study of T cell clones after liver transplantation. On the study more broadly: Apart from three HCV-positive recipients, transplants were for non-autoimmune, non-viral reasons.

Sequencing was performed with immunoSEQ multiplex PCR; in TCRdb, only in-frame clones are kept and a portion is missing. The sample yields tens of thousands of clones, approximately 70% seen once. Germline V gene data show CDR1 as MNHEY and CDR2 as SVGAGI. This CDR3 has 15 amino acids. Trimming took 2 bases from V and 2 from J; bases not matched to a gene: 3. The study's findings and limits: Post-transplant time points were not standardized, so conclusions are preliminary.

As regards this clone: The antigen is unknown.

Thawed unstimulated PBMCs were FACS-sorted by CD3, CD4 and CD8 into two populations. This material consisted of CD4+ T cells from blood, taken at the 15-month timepoint. The V call is TRBV6-5, the J call TRBJ2-7, with 10 bases matching TRBD1. This TCR came from a human patient who received a liver transplant. Some T cells may have come from the graft donor. The CDR3 bases are TGTGCCAGCAGTTACGGGGACAGGGGAACCTACGAGCAGTACGTC. Encoded protein: CASSYGDRGTYEQYV.